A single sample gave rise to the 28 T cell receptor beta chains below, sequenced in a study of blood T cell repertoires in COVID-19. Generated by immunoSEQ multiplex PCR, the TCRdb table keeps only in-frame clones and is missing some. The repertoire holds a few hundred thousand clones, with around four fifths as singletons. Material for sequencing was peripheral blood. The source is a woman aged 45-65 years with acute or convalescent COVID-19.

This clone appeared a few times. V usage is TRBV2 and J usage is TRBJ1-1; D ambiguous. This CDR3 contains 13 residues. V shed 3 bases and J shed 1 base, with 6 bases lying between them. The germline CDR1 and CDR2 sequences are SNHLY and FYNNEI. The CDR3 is CASSDSANTEAFF. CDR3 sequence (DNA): TGTGCCAGCAGTGACAGTGCGAACACTGAAGCTTTCTTT. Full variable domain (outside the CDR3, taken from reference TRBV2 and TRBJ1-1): EPEVTQTPSHQVTQMGQEVILRCVPISNHLYFYWYRQILGQKVEFLVSFYNNEISEKSEIFDDQFSVERPDGSNFTLKIRSTKLEDSAMYFCASSDSANTEAFFGQGTRLTVV.

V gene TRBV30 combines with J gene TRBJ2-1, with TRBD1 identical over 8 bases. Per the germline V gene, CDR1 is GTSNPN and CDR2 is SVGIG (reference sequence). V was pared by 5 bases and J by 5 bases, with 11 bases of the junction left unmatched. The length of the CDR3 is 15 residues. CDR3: CAWQKRQGWNNEQFF. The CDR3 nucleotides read TGTGCCTGGCAAAAGCGACAGGGGTGGAACAATGAGCAGTTCTTC.

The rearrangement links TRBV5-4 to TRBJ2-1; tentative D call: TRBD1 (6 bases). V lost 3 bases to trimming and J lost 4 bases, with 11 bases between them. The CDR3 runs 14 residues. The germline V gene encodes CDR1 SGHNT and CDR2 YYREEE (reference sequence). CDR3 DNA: TGTGCCAGCAGCTCACAGGGAACTTACAATGAGCAGTTCTTC. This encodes CASSSQGTYNEQFF. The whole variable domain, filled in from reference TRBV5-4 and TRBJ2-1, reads ETGVTQSPTHLIKTRGQQVTLRCSSQSGHNTVSWYQQALGQGPQFIFQYYREEENGRGNFPPRFSGLQFPNYSSELNVNALELDDSALYLCASSSQGTYNEQFFGPGTRLTVL.

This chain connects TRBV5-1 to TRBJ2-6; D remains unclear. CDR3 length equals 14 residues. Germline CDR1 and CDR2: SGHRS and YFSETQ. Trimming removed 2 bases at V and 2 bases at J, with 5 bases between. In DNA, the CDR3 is TGCGCCAGCAGCTTAGCAACTGGGGCCAACGTCCTGACTTTC. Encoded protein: CASSLATGANVLTF.

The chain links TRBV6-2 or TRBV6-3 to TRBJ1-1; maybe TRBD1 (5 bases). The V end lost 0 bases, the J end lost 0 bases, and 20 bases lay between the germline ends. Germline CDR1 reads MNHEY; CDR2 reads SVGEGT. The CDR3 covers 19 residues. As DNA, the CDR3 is TGTGCCAGCAGTTACTCGATAGTTCAGCCCAGGGCCCTGAACACTGAAGCTTTCTTT. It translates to CASSYSIVQPRALNTEAFF.

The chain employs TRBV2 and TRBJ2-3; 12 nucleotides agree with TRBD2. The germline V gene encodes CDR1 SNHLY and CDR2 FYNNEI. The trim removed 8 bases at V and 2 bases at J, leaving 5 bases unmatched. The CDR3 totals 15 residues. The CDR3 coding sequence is TGTGCCAGCGGCCTAGCGGGAGGGTCCACAGATACGCAGTATTTT. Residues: CASGLAGGSTDTQYF.

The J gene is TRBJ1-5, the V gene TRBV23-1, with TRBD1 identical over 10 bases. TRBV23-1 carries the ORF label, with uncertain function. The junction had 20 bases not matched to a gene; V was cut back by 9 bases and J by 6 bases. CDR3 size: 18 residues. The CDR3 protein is CARTRSWWTGGGSQPQHF. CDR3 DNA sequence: TGCGCCAGGACTCGTTCATGGTGGACAGGGGGGGGGAGTCAGCCCCAGCATTTT.

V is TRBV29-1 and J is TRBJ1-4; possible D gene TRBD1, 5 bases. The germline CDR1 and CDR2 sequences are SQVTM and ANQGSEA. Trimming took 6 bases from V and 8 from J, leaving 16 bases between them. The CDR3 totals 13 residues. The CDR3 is CSVDGGVGEKLFF. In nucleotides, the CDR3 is TGCAGCGTCGACGGGGGTGTAGGGGAAAAACTGTTTTTT. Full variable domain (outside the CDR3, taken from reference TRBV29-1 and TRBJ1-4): SAVISQKPSRDICQRGTSLTIQCQVDSQVTMMFWYRQQPGQSLTLIATANQGSEATYESGFVIDKFPISRPNLTFSTLTVSNMSPEDSSIYLCSVDGGVGEKLFFGSGTQLSVL.

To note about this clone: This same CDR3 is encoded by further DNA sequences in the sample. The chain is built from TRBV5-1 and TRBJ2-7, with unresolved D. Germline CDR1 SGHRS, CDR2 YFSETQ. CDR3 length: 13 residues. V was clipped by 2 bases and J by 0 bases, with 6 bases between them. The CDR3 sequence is CASSFPDSYEQYF. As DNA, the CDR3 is TGCGCCAGCAGCTTTCCAGACTCCTACGAGCAGTACTTC. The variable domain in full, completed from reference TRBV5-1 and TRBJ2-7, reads KAGVTQTPRYLIKTRGQQVTLSCSPISGHRSVSWYQQTPGQGLQFLFEYFSETQRNKGNFPGRFSGRQFSNSRSEMNVSTLELGDSALYLCASSFPDSYEQYFGPGTRLTVT.

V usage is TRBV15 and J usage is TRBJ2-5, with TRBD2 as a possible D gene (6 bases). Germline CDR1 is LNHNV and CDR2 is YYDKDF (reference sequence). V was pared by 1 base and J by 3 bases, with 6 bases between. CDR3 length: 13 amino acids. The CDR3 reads CATSRVAEETQYF. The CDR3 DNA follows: TGTGCCACCAGCAGAGTAGCGGAAGAGACCCAGTACTTC.

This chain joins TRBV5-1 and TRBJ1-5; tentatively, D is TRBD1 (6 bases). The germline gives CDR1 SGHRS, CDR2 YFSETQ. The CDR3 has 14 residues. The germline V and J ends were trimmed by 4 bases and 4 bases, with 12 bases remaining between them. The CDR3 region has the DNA TGCGCCAGCAGCCTGGACAGCAAAAATCAGCCCCAGCATTTT. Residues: CASSLDSKNQPQHF.

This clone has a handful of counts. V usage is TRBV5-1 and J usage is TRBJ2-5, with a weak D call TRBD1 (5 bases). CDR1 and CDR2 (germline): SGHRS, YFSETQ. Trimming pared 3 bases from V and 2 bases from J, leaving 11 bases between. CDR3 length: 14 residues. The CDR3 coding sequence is TGCGCCAGCAGCTCCCAGGGTCAGCAAGAGACCCAGTACTTC. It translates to CASSSQGQQETQYF.

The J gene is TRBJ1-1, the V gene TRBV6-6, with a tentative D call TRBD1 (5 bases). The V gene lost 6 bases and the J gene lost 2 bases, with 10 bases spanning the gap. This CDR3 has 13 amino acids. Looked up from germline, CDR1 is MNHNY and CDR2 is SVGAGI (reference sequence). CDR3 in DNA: TGTGCCAGCAGCCCCAGGGATAACACTGAAGCTTTCTTT. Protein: CASSPRDNTEAFF.

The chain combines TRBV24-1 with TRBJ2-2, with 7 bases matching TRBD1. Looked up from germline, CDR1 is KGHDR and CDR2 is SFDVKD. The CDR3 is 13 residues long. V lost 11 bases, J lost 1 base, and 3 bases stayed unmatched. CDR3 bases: TGTGCCATCAACAGGGGGAACACCGGGGAGCTGTTTTTT. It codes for CAINRGNTGELFF.

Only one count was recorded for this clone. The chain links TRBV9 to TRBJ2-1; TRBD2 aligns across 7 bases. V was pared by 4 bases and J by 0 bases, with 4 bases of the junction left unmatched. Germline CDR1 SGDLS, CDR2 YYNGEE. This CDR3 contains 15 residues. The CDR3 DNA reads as TGTGCCAGCAGCTCGCGGGGGTACTCCTACAATGAGCAGTTCTTC. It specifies CASSSRGYSYNEQFF.

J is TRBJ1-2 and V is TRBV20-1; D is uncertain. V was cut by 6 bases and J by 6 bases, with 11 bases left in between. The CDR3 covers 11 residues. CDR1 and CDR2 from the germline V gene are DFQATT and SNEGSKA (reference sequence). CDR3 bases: TGCAGTGCCTGGCGGGAGGATGGCTACACCTTC. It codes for CSAWREDGYTF.

Written as DNA, the CDR3 is TGTGCCTGGAGAGGACTAGACTACGAGCAGTACTTC. This encodes CAWRGLDYEQYF. The chain combines TRBV30 with TRBJ2-7, with 7 bases aligning to TRBD2. Germline V gene sequence: CDR1 GTSNPN, CDR2 SVGIG (reference sequence). The CDR3 covers 12 residues. J was trimmed by 3 bases and V by 3 bases; bases with no gene match: 2.

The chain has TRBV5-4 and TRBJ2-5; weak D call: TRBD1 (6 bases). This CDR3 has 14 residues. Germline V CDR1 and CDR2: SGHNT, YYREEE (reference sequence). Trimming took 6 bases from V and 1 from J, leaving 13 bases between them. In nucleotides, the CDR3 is TGTGCCAGCACCCACCAGGGGCTCCAAGAGACCCAGTACTTC. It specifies CASTHQGLQETQYF.

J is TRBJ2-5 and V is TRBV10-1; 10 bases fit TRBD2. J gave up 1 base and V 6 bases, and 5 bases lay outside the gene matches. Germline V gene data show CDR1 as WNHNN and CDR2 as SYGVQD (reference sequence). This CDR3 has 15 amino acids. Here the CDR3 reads CASSLTSGVQETQYF. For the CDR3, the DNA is TGCGCCAGCAGCCTCACTAGCGGGGTCCAAGAGACCCAGTACTTC.

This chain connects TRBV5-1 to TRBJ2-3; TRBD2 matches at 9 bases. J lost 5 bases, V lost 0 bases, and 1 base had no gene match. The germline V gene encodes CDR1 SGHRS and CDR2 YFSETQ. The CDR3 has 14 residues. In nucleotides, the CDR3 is TGCGCCAGCAGCTTGGGAGCGGGGGGAGATACGCAGTATTTT. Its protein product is CASSLGAGGDTQYF.

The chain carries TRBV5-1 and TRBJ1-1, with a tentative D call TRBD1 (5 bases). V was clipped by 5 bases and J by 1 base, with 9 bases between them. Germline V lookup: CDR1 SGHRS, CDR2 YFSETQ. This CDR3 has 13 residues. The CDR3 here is CASRLGQNTEAFF. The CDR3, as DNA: TGCGCCAGCAGACTTGGACAGAACACTGAAGCTTTCTTT.

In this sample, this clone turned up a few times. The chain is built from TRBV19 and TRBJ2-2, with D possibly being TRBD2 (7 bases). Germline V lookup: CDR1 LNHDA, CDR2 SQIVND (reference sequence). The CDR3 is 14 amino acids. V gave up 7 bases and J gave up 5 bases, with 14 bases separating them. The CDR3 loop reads CASMGGQRTGELFF. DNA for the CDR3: TGTGCCAGTATGGGGGGGCAGAGGACCGGGGAGCTGTTTTTT.

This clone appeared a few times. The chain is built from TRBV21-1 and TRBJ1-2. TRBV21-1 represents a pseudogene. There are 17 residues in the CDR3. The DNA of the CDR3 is TGTGCCAGCAGCAAAGCGCTTTACGGGGATTCCAACTATGGCTACACCTTC. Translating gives CASSKALYGDSNYGYTF.

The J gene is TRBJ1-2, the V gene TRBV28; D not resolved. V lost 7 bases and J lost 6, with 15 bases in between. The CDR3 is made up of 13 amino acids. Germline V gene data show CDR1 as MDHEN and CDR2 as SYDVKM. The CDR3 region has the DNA TGTGCCAGCAACTTGGTAGTGAGAAATGGCTACACCTTC. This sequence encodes CASNLVVRNGYTF.

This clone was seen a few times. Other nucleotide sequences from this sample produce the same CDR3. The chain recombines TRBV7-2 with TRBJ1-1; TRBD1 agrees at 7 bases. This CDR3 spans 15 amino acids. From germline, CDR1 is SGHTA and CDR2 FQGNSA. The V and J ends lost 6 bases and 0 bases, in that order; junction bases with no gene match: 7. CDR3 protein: CASSPQGTVNTEAFF. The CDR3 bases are TGTGCCAGCAGTCCACAGGGGACGGTGAACACTGAAGCTTTCTTT.

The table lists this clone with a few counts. The CDR3, as DNA: TGTGCCTGGAGTACTGGACACCCCTATGGCTACACCTTC. Translation: CAWSTGHPYGYTF. V usage is TRBV30 and J usage is TRBJ1-2; D may be TRBD1 (5 bases). This CDR3 has 13 amino acids. V was trimmed by 2 bases and J by 4 bases, leaving 11 bases between them. Per the germline V gene, CDR1 is GTSNPN and CDR2 is SVGIG (reference sequence).

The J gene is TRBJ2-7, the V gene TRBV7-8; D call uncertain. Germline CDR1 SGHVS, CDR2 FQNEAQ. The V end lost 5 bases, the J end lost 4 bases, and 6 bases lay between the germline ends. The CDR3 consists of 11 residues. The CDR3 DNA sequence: TGTGCCAGCAGCCAACTATACGAGCAGTACTTC. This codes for CASSQLYEQYF.

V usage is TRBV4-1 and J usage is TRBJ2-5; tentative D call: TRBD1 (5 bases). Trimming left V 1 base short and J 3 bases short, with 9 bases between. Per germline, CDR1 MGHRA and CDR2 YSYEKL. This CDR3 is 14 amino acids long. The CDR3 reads CASSQVSREETQYF. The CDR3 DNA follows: TGCGCCAGCAGCCAAGTAAGCAGGGAAGAGACCCAGTACTTC.